The 32 T cell receptor beta chains below all came from one sample that was sequenced in a study of CD8+ T cells in alopecia areata. Once RNA had been extracted, it was reverse transcribed into cDNA to act as the sequencing template. Sequencing was performed with immunoSEQ multiplex PCR; in TCRdb, only in-frame clones are kept and a portion is missing. The table lists 150,000 to 200,000 clones, around 63% of them singletons. This material consisted of CD4+ T cells sorted from blood, taken at week 0. The receptors were gathered from a human donor with alopecia areata.

About this clone: The same CDR3 also results from other DNA sequences found in this sample. V usage is TRBV30 and J usage is TRBJ1-6; TRBD1 matches 7 bases. Looked up from germline, CDR1 is GTSNPN and CDR2 is SVGIG (reference sequence). With 5 bases clipped from V and 7 bases from J, the junction kept 2 bases outside the gene matches. There are 12 residues in the CDR3. The CDR3 DNA sequence: TGTGCCTGGGACAGGGTAAATTCACCCCTCCACTTT. Its translation: CAWDRVNSPLHF.

In nucleotides, the CDR3 is TGCAGCGTTGAACTAGGGTACGAGCAGTACTTC. Translating it yields CSVELGYEQYF. J is TRBJ2-7 and V is TRBV29-1; no clear D. Germline loops: CDR1 SQVTM, CDR2 ANQGSEA. The CDR3 has 11 amino acids. Deletions cut 2 bases from V and 4 bases from J, with 6 bases between.

The chain employs TRBV2 and TRBJ1-2, with 8 bases identical to TRBD1. The V gene's germline CDR1 is SNHLY and CDR2 FYNNEI. After removal of 3 bases from V and 5 bases from J, the junction contained 8 bases not matched to a gene. The CDR3 has 15 residues. CDR3 bases: TGTGCCAGCAGTGAGGATCAGGGGGCTAGTTATGGCTACACCTTC. It specifies CASSEDQGASYGYTF. Complete variable domain (other parts from reference TRBV2 and TRBJ1-2): EPEVTQTPSHQVTQMGQEVILRCVPISNHLYFYWYRQILGQKVEFLVSFYNNEISEKSEIFDDQFSVERPDGSNFTLKIRSTKLEDSAMYFCASSEDQGASYGYTFGSGTRLTVV.

The chain recombines TRBV11-2 with TRBJ2-6, with D hard to call. The CDR3 covers 14 residues. Germline assignment: CDR1 SGHAT and CDR2 FQNNGV. V dropped 6 bases and J dropped 0 bases, with 6 bases sitting between them. In nucleotides, the CDR3 is TGTGCCAGCAGGAAAAACTCTGGGGCCAACGTCCTGACTTTC. This translates into CASRKNSGANVLTF.

The V gene is TRBV14, the J gene TRBJ1-6, with D perhaps TRBD1 (5 bases). The CDR3 is 15 residues long. The V end lost 0 bases, the J end lost 9 bases, and 12 bases lay between the germline ends. CDR1 is SGHDN and CDR2 is FVKESK in the germline V gene. The DNA for the CDR3 is TGTGCCAGCAGCCAAGAATACGGGGCTATTTCACCCCTCCACTTT. Translation gives CASSQEYGAISPLHF. Full variable domain (missing parts from reference TRBV14 and TRBJ1-6): EAGVTQFPSHSVIEKGQTVTLRCDPISGHDNLYWYRRVMGKEIKFLLHFVKESKQDESGMPNNRFLAERTGGTYSTLKVQPAELEDSGVYFCASSQEYGAISPLHFGNGTRLTVT.

The chain links TRBV29-1 to TRBJ1-1, with TRBD1 as a possible D gene (5 bases). Germline V gene sequence: CDR1 SQVTM, CDR2 ANQGSEA. The CDR3 is 11 amino acids. Trimming took off 6 bases at V and 8 bases at J, with 13 bases between the two ends. CDR3 sequence reads: CSVGPGREAFF. CDR3 in DNA: TGCAGCGTGGGACCCGGGCGAGAAGCTTTCTTT.

This clone was picked up one time. V and J are TRBV2 and TRBJ1-2; no reliable D call. The CDR3 is 14 amino acids. Deletions cut 5 bases from V and 0 bases from J, with 10 bases between. Germline CDR1 SNHLY, CDR2 FYNNEI. CDR3 residues: CASSRTETNYGYTF. The DNA of the CDR3 is TGTGCCAGCAGTCGTACAGAGACTAACTATGGCTACACCTTC.

V and J are TRBV7-2 and TRBJ1-2; TRBD1 agrees at 7 bases. The CDR3 extends over 13 amino acids. V lost 7 bases and J lost 11; bases outside the gene matches: 13. The germline CDR1 and CDR2 sequences are SGHTA and FQGNSA. CDR3 sequence: CASTRSGQMFYTF. Here the CDR3 DNA reads TGTGCCAGCACCCGCTCGGGACAGATGTTTTACACCTTC.

Here the CDR3 reads CSATGQLDEGTQYF. In nucleotides, the CDR3 is TGCAGCGCCACGGGACAGCTGGACGAGGGTACGCAGTATTTT. V and J are TRBV29-1 and TRBJ2-3; TRBD1 agrees at 7 bases. CDR3 length equals 14 residues. The junction had 15 bases not matched to a gene; V was cut back by 7 bases and J by 8 bases. CDR1 is SQVTM, CDR2 ANQGSEA, per germline.

The chain couples TRBV4-3 to TRBJ1-1; 8 positions agree with TRBD1. Looked up from germline, CDR1 is LGHNA and CDR2 is YSLEER. The CDR3 totals 15 residues. V trimming: 6 bases; J trimming: 7 bases; junction bases outside the gene matches: 13. The CDR3 DNA reads TGCGCCAGCAGGCCCGGGGACAGGCGGGATATTGAAGCTTTCTTT. Translated, it gives CASRPGDRRDIEAFF.

V is TRBV6-6 and J is TRBJ1-2; no firm D call. CDR3 size: 10 residues. V was pared by 2 bases and J by 8 bases, with 3 bases between. From germline, CDR1 is MNHNY and CDR2 SVGAGI (reference sequence). The CDR3 here is CASSYKGYTF. CDR3 DNA sequence: TGTGCCAGCAGTTACAAAGGCTACACCTTC.

The V and J genes are TRBV30 and TRBJ1-1; D remains ambiguous. The CDR3 covers 13 residues. Germline V gene sequence: CDR1 GTSNPN, CDR2 SVGIG (reference sequence). V lost 3 bases and J lost 0, with 8 bases in between. The CDR3 bases are TGTGCCTGGAGCGGGCGGATGAACACTGAAGCTTTCTTT. Residues: CAWSGRMNTEAFF.

This rearrangement joins TRBV5-5 to TRBJ2-3; D is undetermined. Trimming stripped 3 bases from V and 8 bases from J, with 7 bases between. Germline V gives CDR1 SGHKS, CDR2 YYEKEE (reference sequence). This CDR3 has 11 residues. CDR3 region: CASSSDGTQYF. The CDR3 region has the DNA TGTGCCAGCAGCTCCGACGGTACGCAGTATTTT.

The chain links TRBV4-3 to TRBJ1-2; a possible D gene is TRBD1 (6 bases). Germline CDR1 is LGHNA and CDR2 is YSLEER. The CDR3 is 14 residues long. V dropped 1 base and J dropped 3 bases, with 9 bases sitting between them. The CDR3 protein is CASSQAGVDYGYTF. CDR3 DNA sequence: TGCGCCAGCAGCCAAGCAGGGGTTGACTATGGCTACACCTTC.

V gene TRBV19 combines with J gene TRBJ1-2; 7 bases map to TRBD1. This CDR3 region has 11 residues. The germline V gene has CDR1 LNHDA and CDR2 SQIVND (reference sequence). V shed 10 bases, J shed 4 bases, and the junction held 3 bases outside the gene matches. DNA for the CDR3: TGTGCCACTGGGACAGTCTATGGCTACACCTTC. It yields the protein CATGTVYGYTF.

The chain employs TRBV6-6 and TRBJ2-1; TRBD1 might be the D (6 bases). The germline V and J ends were trimmed by 6 bases and 6 bases, with 12 bases remaining between them. There are 13 residues in the CDR3. CDR1 and CDR2 from the germline V gene are MNHNY and SVGAGI (reference sequence). CDR3 nucleotides: TGTGCCAGCAGGGAAGGACAGTCCAATGAGCAGTTCTTC. Protein: CASREGQSNEQFF.

The rearrangement links TRBV5-4 to TRBJ1-6; TRBD1 agrees at 8 bases. The CDR3 is made up of 15 amino acids. With V trimmed by 3 bases and J by 11 bases, 10 bases remained unmatched. CDR1 is SGHNT, CDR2 YYREEE, per germline (reference sequence). CDR3 region: CASSSTGTGFTPLHF. The CDR3 DNA sequence: TGTGCCAGCAGCTCGACCGGGACAGGCTTTACACCCCTCCACTTT.

The chain uses TRBV10-3 and TRBJ2-5; D gene ambiguous. V was pared by 3 bases and J by 2 bases, with 1 base between. This CDR3 spans 11 amino acids. Germline CDR1 is ENHRY and CDR2 is SYGVKD. This CDR3 is CAISDQETQYF. The DNA of the CDR3 is TGTGCCATCAGTGATCAAGAGACCCAGTACTTC.

This clone was seen a single time. The chain links TRBV4-1 to TRBJ1-4; no definite D call. V lost 1 base and J lost 5, with 8 bases in between. Germline V gene data show CDR1 as MGHRA and CDR2 as YSYEKL. The CDR3 is made up of 14 amino acids. The CDR3 is CASSQVTQNEKLFF. For the CDR3, the DNA is TGCGCCAGCAGCCAAGTGACACAGAATGAAAAACTGTTTTTT.

The gene calls are TRBV29-1 and TRBJ1-5; 7 bases agree with TRBD1. The CDR3 spans 13 residues. V was pared by 6 bases and J by 6 bases, with 8 bases of the junction left unmatched. Germline CDR1 reads SQVTM; CDR2 reads ANQGSEA. CDR3 DNA sequence: TGCAGCGTAGAGGGGGCGCAGGGTCAGCCCCAGCATTTT. It is translated as CSVEGAQGQPQHF.

The chain uses TRBV4-3 and TRBJ2-2, with D tentatively TRBD1 (5 bases). The germline V gene encodes CDR1 LGHNA and CDR2 YSLEER. V was clipped by 4 bases and J by 0 bases, with 12 bases between them. This CDR3 spans 16 amino acids. The CDR3 sequence: CASSLRQTPNTGELFF. DNA of the CDR3: TGCGCCAGCAGCCTACGACAGACCCCGAACACCGGGGAGCTGTTTTTT.

The V and J genes are TRBV29-1 and TRBJ1-1; possibly TRBD1 for D (5 bases). Germline V gene sequence: CDR1 SQVTM, CDR2 ANQGSEA. This CDR3 contains 11 residues. Trimming pared 8 bases from V and 10 bases from J, leaving 17 bases between. The CDR3 sequence is CSPHRSSVAFF. CDR3 sequence (DNA): TGCAGCCCTCACAGGTCTTCGGTAGCTTTCTTT.

The chain joins TRBV25-1 to TRBJ2-6; no reliable D call. Germline loops: CDR1 MGHDK, CDR2 SYGVNS. The CDR3 totals 14 residues. V was cut by 3 bases and J by 1 base, with 4 bases left in between. This CDR3 is CASSDKSGANVLTF. The CDR3 DNA sequence: TGTGCCAGCAGTGATAAGTCTGGGGCCAACGTCCTGACTTTC.

V gene TRBV25-1 combines with J gene TRBJ1-1; no clear D. CDR1 MGHDK and CDR2 SYGVNS come from the germline V gene. This CDR3 contains 15 residues. V was trimmed by 2 bases and J by 11 bases, leaving 21 bases between them. The DNA of the CDR3 is TGTGCCAGCAGTGAAGGGAAAGGGAGTAGGCGGCGGGCTTTCTTT. Translated: CASSEGKGSRRRAFF.

This clone was picked up a small number of times. The chain joins TRBV7-6 to TRBJ2-1; possibly TRBD2 for D (6 bases). V was trimmed by 5 bases and J by 0 bases, leaving 14 bases between them. The CDR3 sequence is 16 residues long. Germline V gene sequence: CDR1 SGHVS, CDR2 FNYEAQ. The CDR3 is CASSVRGSSSYNEQFF. The CDR3 DNA reads TGTGCCAGCAGCGTACGGGGGTCTAGCTCCTACAATGAGCAGTTCTTC.

CDR3: CASSPAGLSSYNSPLHF. CDR3 nucleotide sequence: TGTGCCAGCAGCCCAGCCGGATTGAGCTCCTATAATTCACCCCTCCACTTT. The chain couples TRBV9 to TRBJ1-6; D not resolved. Germline V gene sequence: CDR1 SGDLS, CDR2 YYNGEE. The CDR3 extends over 17 amino acids. Trimming took 4 bases from V and 0 from J, leaving 14 bases between them. Drawing the rest from reference TRBV9 and TRBJ1-6, the complete variable domain is DSGVTQTPKHLITATGQRVTLRCSPRSGDLSVYWYQQSLDQGLQFLIQYYNGEERAKGNILERFSAQQFPDLHSELNLSSLELGDSALYFCASSPAGLSSYNSPLHFGNGTRLTVT.

The chain is built from TRBV2 and TRBJ2-7; perhaps TRBD2 as D (5 bases). The CDR3 sequence is 12 residues long. Germline CDR1 is SNHLY and CDR2 is FYNNEI. The CDR3 loop is CAAATGGREQYF. Here the CDR3 DNA reads TGTGCTGCGGCCACCGGCGGGCGAGAGCAGTACTTC.

The chain employs TRBV10-3 and TRBJ2-2; 9 nucleotides match TRBD1. The V gene's germline CDR1 is ENHRY and CDR2 SYGVKD. V lost 6 bases and J lost 6; bases outside the gene matches: 14. This CDR3 spans 17 amino acids. The CDR3 sequence: CAISRAIGQGYPGELFF. The CDR3 nucleotides are TGTGCCATCAGCCGCGCAATAGGACAGGGGTATCCCGGGGAGCTGTTTTTT.

The rearrangement joins TRBV29-1 to TRBJ2-2, with D unclear. This CDR3 contains 13 residues. V lost 2 bases, J lost 1 base, and 5 bases lay in between. The germline V gene encodes CDR1 SQVTM and CDR2 ANQGSEA. The CDR3 loop is CSVELGNTGELFF. The DNA of the CDR3 is TGCAGCGTTGAACTGGGGAACACCGGGGAGCTGTTTTTT.

The gene calls are TRBV15 and TRBJ2-1; TRBD1 matches at 8 bases. Germline values: CDR1 LNHNV, CDR2 YYDKDF (reference sequence). The CDR3 contains 15 residues. V was pared by 4 bases and J by 6 bases, with 8 bases of the junction left unmatched. The CDR3 DNA reads TGTGCCACCAGCATGGGACAGGCGGCCTTCAATGAGCAGTTCTTC. Translated, it gives CATSMGQAAFNEQFF.

For the CDR3, the DNA is TGTGCCAGCTCACATCCGGGACAGGTACTTAAGGATGGCTACACCTTC. It encodes CASSHPGQVLKDGYTF. V gene TRBV18 combines with J gene TRBJ1-2, with 8 nucleotides matching TRBD1. This CDR3 spans 16 amino acids. Germline V gene lookup returns CDR1 KGHSH and CDR2 LQKENI. The V segment lost 4 bases and the J segment 6 bases; nucleotides outside the gene matches: 13. Together with reference TRBV18 and TRBJ1-2, the CDR3 gives the full variable domain: NAGVMQNPRHLVRRRGQEARLRCSPMKGHSHVYWYRQLPEEGLKFMVYLQKENIIDESGMPKERFSAEFPKEGPSILRIQQVVRGDSAAYFCASSHPGQVLKDGYTFGSGTRLTVV.

The chain carries TRBV5-1 and TRBJ1-2, with TRBD1 as a possible D gene (5 bases). Trimming removed 3 bases from V and 2 bases from J, with 11 bases in between. The germline gives CDR1 SGHRS, CDR2 YFSETQ. The CDR3 sequence is 14 residues long. The CDR3 nucleotides are TGCGCCAGCAGCTCCGGGGGGTCGAACTATGGCTACACCTTC. This sequence encodes CASSSGGSNYGYTF.